Each of the 32 T cell receptor beta chains below was sequenced from the same sample in a study of T-cell memory formation after mild COVID-19. TCRdb re-called the 5' RACE reads with MiXCR, one entry per CDR3 protein. The sample records 350,000 to 400,000 distinct CDR3 sequences, roughly 14% being singletons. The sequencing input was PBMCs or a T cell subset sorted from them (not recorded which). The receptors stem from a man aged 18 to 30 who had mild COVID-19 (a few samples of this study predate the infection). Cell type and time point are not known.

The chain links TRBV20-1 to TRBJ2-2; D gene unclear. V was clipped by 6 bases and J by 5 bases, with 10 bases between them. The CDR3 spans 12 residues. Germline V gives CDR1 DFQATT, CDR2 SNEGSKA (reference sequence). The CDR3 protein is CSATQGTGELFF. The CDR3 region has the DNA TGCAGTGCCACTCAAGGGACCGGGGAGCTGTTTTTT.

The chain employs TRBV11-2 and TRBJ1-6; 8 bases line up with TRBD1. The germline V gene encodes CDR1 SGHAT and CDR2 FQNNGV. The length of the CDR3 is 17 residues. The junction had 12 bases not matched to a gene; V was cut back by 1 base and J by 10 bases. DNA of the CDR3: TGTGCCAGCAGCTTAGGGCCAGGGGGCCTATTCGGCTCACCCCTCCACTTT. Translation gives CASSLGPGGLFGSPLHF.

This clonotype was seen ten or more times. V usage is TRBV2 and J usage is TRBJ2-7; no clear D. The CDR3 extends over 15 amino acids. The V end was cut by 1 base, the J end by 5 bases, with 15 bases between. Germline V gene sequence: CDR1 SNHLY, CDR2 FYNNEI. The CDR3 bases are TGTGCCAGCAGTGAAGAAAGAATGCGATTCGACGAGCAGTACGTC. It specifies CASSEERMRFDEQYV.

The chain combines TRBV20-1 with TRBJ1-2; possibly TRBD1 for D (6 bases). V was clipped by 6 bases and J by 8 bases, with 19 bases between them. Germline V gene lookup returns CDR1 DFQATT and CDR2 SNEGSKA (reference sequence). CDR3 length equals 13 residues. CDR3 region: CSAATIQGFGYTF. As DNA, the CDR3 is TGCAGTGCCGCTACGATACAGGGTTTCGGCTACACCTTC.

The sample holds a few counts of this clonotype. The chain is built from TRBV28 and TRBJ2-5, with D maybe TRBD1 (6 bases). In germline, CDR1 is MDHEN, CDR2 SYDVKM. With 10 bases removed from V and 5 bases from J, the gap between germline ends came to 23 bases. The CDR3 runs 15 residues. The CDR3 DNA sequence: TGTGCCACCATAGCTAACACAGGGCCCGGGGAGACCCAGTACTTC. Translating it yields CATIANTGPGETQYF.

The V gene is TRBV6-6, the J gene TRBJ1-5, with TRBD1 matching 7 bases. Germline values: CDR1 MNHNY, CDR2 SVGAGI (reference sequence). The CDR3 consists of 13 residues. Losses at the gene ends were 7 bases for V and 8 bases for J; bases not matched to a gene: 8. CDR3 DNA: TGTGCCAGCACCCCGGACAGGTCGGAGCCCCAGCATTTT. This translates into CASTPDRSEPQHF.

A few counts support this clonotype. The rearrangement joins TRBV12-3 or TRBV12-4 to TRBJ2-1, with D unresolved. V was trimmed by 3 bases and J by 4 bases, leaving 10 bases between them. This CDR3 has 14 amino acids. The CDR3 DNA is TGTGCCAGCAGTTTTAGTATTGAGTACAATGAGCAGTTCTTC. It yields the protein CASSFSIEYNEQFF.

There are a few counts of this clonotype. The chain links TRBV28 to TRBJ1-2; possible D gene TRBD1, 5 bases. CDR3 size: 15 residues. Germline values: CDR1 MDHEN, CDR2 SYDVKM. Deletions cut 2 bases from V and 5 bases from J, with 15 bases between. The DNA of the CDR3 is TGTGCCAGCAGTTTAGCCCGGAAGGGGAGGTATGGCTACACCTTC. Its translation: CASSLARKGRYGYTF.

This clonotype was observed a handful of times. This chain connects TRBV24-1 to TRBJ2-5; no reliable D call. V dropped 5 bases and J dropped 3 bases, with 12 bases sitting between them. CDR1 is KGHDR, CDR2 SFDVKD, per germline. The CDR3 loop spans 14 amino acids. The CDR3: CATSVVGQEETQYF. CDR3 nucleotides: TGTGCCACCAGTGTAGTAGGCCAGGAAGAGACCCAGTACTTC.

The V and J genes are TRBV28 and TRBJ1-6; tentatively, D is TRBD1 (6 bases). V lost 11 bases to trimming and J lost 7 bases, with 15 bases between them. Per germline, CDR1 MDHEN and CDR2 SYDVKM. This CDR3 has 13 amino acids. DNA of the CDR3: TGTGCCGGGGGGGCTCTTAGAAATTCACCCCTCCACTTT. This gives the protein CAGGALRNSPLHF.

V is TRBV12-3 or TRBV12-4 and J is TRBJ2-1, with D possibly TRBD1 on 7 matching bases. This CDR3 has 12 amino acids. The V end lost 4 bases, the J end lost 14 bases, and 15 bases lay between the germline ends. CDR3 amino acids: CASSSGDREEFF. In nucleotides, the CDR3 is TGTGCCAGCAGTTCCGGAGACAGGGAGGAGTTCTTC.

This clonotype turned up a few times. The rearrangement links TRBV21-1 to TRBJ2-7; the table names TRBD1, a call not compared with the DNA. TRBV21-1 is reported as a pseudogene. The CDR3 sequence is 14 residues long. The CDR3: CASSKAQGRYEQYV. As DNA, the CDR3 is TGTGCCAGCAGCAAAGCACAGGGGAGATACGAGCAGTACGTC.

With respect to this clonotype: The CDR3 does not end in the conserved phenylalanine or tryptophan, so this is likely a read error. The chain's CDR3 is CASTDLAGRRYGYTL. DNA for the CDR3: TGTGCCAGCACTGATTTGGCCGGAAGGAGATATGGCTACACCCTC. The rearrangement uses TRBV7-9 and TRBJ1-2; no clear D gene. Trimming pared 7 bases from V and 5 bases from J, leaving 20 bases between. The CDR3 length is 15 residues. Germline V CDR1 and CDR2: SEHNR, FQNEAQ (reference sequence).

This clonotype was seen a few times. The V call is TRBV7-2, the J call TRBJ2-5, with D tentatively TRBD2 (5 bases). Germline CDR1 is SGHTA and CDR2 is FQGNSA. V lost 5 bases, J lost 4 bases, and 14 bases lay in between. The CDR3 is made up of 14 amino acids. This CDR3 reads CASSPRDGSETQYF. CDR3 bases: TGTGCCAGCAGCCCCCGGGATGGGTCAGAGACCCAGTACTTC.

This clonotype was seen a few times. The rearrangement uses TRBV7-9 and TRBJ2-7; D is possibly TRBD1 or TRBD2 (5 bases each). The CDR3 covers 13 residues. Trimming left V 5 bases short and J 6 bases short, with 14 bases between. Germline V gene data show CDR1 as SEHNR and CDR2 as FQNEAQ (reference sequence). The CDR3 DNA follows: TGTGCCAGCAGCCCGATCTACGGGGCCGAGCAGTACGTC. It specifies CASSPIYGAEQYV.

This clonotype was seen a handful of times. The chain uses TRBV4-3 and TRBJ1-2, with 7 bases lining up with TRBD1. V lost 1 base and J lost 8; bases outside the gene matches: 7. The CDR3 sequence is 14 residues long. Per germline, CDR1 LGHNA and CDR2 YSLEER. CDR3 protein: CASSQADRVGGYTF. CDR3 sequence (DNA): TGCGCCAGCAGCCAAGCTGACAGGGTGGGCGGCTACACCTTC.

This clonotype occurred a few times. The chain couples TRBV7-8 to TRBJ1-2; D gene uncertain. CDR3 length: 14 amino acids. With 3 bases removed from V and 4 bases from J, the gap between germline ends came to 12 bases. The V gene's germline CDR1 is SGHVS and CDR2 FQNEAQ. CDR3 residues: CASSLWRIPYGYTF. In DNA form, the CDR3 reads TGTGCCAGCAGCTTGTGGCGCATCCCCTATGGCTACACCTTC.

J is TRBJ1-4 and V is TRBV5-1; 7 bases are a match to TRBD1. Germline loops: CDR1 SGHRS, CDR2 YFSETQ. V lost 4 bases, J lost 1 base, and 10 bases stayed unmatched. This CDR3 is 17 amino acids long. The CDR3 nucleotides are TGCGCCAGCAGCGAACGAACAGGGGAAGGAACTAATGAAAAACTGTTTTTT. Its translation: CASSERTGEGTNEKLFF.

A few counts support this clonotype. The rearrangement links TRBV7-3 to TRBJ2-3; no reliable D call. Germline V gene lookup returns CDR1 SGHTA and CDR2 FQGTGA. The length of the CDR3 is 14 residues. The ends were cut back, 1 base at V and 4 bases at J, with 9 bases in the middle. The CDR3 loop reads CASSLNGYSDTQYF. CDR3 nucleotide sequence: TGTGCCAGCAGCTTAAACGGATACTCAGATACGCAGTATTTT. Based on the CDR3 plus reference TRBV7-3 and TRBJ2-3, the full variable domain is GAGVSQTPSNKVTEKGKYVELRCDPISGHTALYWYRQSLGQGPEFLIYFQGTGAADDSGLPNDRFFAVRPEGSVSTLKIQRTERGDSAVYLCASSLNGYSDTQYFGPGTRLTVL.

This clonotype came up many times. This chain connects TRBV7-8 to TRBJ2-7; the match to TRBD1 covers 8 bases. The germline V gene encodes CDR1 SGHVS and CDR2 FQNEAQ. The CDR3 length is 14 residues. Germline trimming cut 4 bases from V and 2 bases from J; bases unmatched to any gene: 4. The CDR3: CASSSRTGTYEQYV. Here the CDR3 DNA reads TGTGCCAGCAGCTCAAGGACAGGGACCTACGAGCAGTACGTC.

This clonotype came up many times. CDR3 in amino acids: CASSPTGGNEQFF. The CDR3 DNA is TGTGCCAGCAGCCCGACAGGGGGCAATGAGCAGTTCTTC. The V gene is TRBV11-2, the J gene TRBJ2-1; 9 positions match TRBD1. CDR1 and CDR2 from the germline V gene are SGHAT and FQNNGV. The CDR3 sequence is 13 residues long. V gave up 5 bases and J gave up 6 bases; unmatched junction bases: 2.

Only a few counts were recorded for this clonotype. CDR3 bases: TGTGCCAGCAGCAAAGTAAGGCGGCTAGCCAAAAACATTCAGTACTTC. This translates into CASSKVRRLAKNIQYF. The chain has TRBV21-1 and TRBJ2-4. TRBV21-1 is designated a pseudogene. There are 16 residues in the CDR3.

This clonotype occurred a few times. A single base separates this from a much larger clone, so it may be a read error. The V gene is TRBV11-2, the J gene TRBJ2-1, with TRBD2 matching 8 bases. Trimming removed 5 bases from V and 8 bases from J; junction bases left unmatched: 5. This CDR3 is 13 amino acids long. CDR1 is SGHAT and CDR2 is FQNNGV in the germline V gene. CDR3 sequence (DNA): TGTGCCAGCAGCCCGGGGGGGCGGGATGAGCAGTTCTTC. The encoded protein is CASSPGGRDEQFF.

This clonotype was found a few times. V is TRBV7-2 and J is TRBJ1-2; D remains ambiguous. The V gene's germline CDR1 is SGHTA and CDR2 FQGNSA. The V end was cut by 5 bases, the J end by 2 bases, with 9 bases between. This CDR3 comprises 13 residues. The DNA of the CDR3 is TGTGCCAGCAGCCCAGACGTAAACTATGGCTACACCTTC. Amino acid sequence: CASSPDVNYGYTF.

The sample holds a few counts of this clonotype. The chain couples TRBV10-3 to TRBJ2-1; 14 nucleotides agree with TRBD2. J was trimmed by 0 bases and V by 9 bases; bases with no gene match: 4. The CDR3 contains 16 residues. Germline CDR1 reads ENHRY; CDR2 reads SYGVKD. The CDR3 bases are TGTGCCATAGGGACTAGCGGGGGAGGCTCCTACAATGAGCAGTTCTTC. This codes for CAIGTSGGGSYNEQFF.

This clonotype was counted between two and nine times. The chain recombines TRBV6-5 with TRBJ2-2; no firm D call. With 2 bases removed from V and 8 bases from J, the gap between germline ends came to 6 bases. This CDR3 is 12 amino acids long. Germline V lookup: CDR1 MNHEY, CDR2 SVGAGI. Written as DNA, the CDR3 is TGTGCCAGCAGTTACCAACCAGGGGAGCTGTTTTTT. It encodes CASSYQPGELFF.

The rearrangement uses TRBV12-3 or TRBV12-4 and TRBJ2-3; no definite D call. Trimming stripped 5 bases from V and 9 bases from J, with 15 bases between. This CDR3 has 13 residues. CDR3 bases: TGTGCCAGCAGTCCTAGACGGCCGGGCACGCAGTATTTT. Residues: CASSPRRPGTQYF.

The genes are TRBV12-3 or TRBV12-4 and TRBJ1-4; D is perhaps TRBD1 (6 bases). The V gene lost 7 bases and the J gene lost 4 bases, with 10 bases spanning the gap. CDR3 length: 13 residues. The CDR3 sequence: CASTQGINEKLFF. As DNA, the CDR3 is TGTGCCAGCACGCAGGGGATTAATGAAAAACTGTTTTTT.

The rearrangement links TRBV12-3 or TRBV12-4 to TRBJ1-1; 8 nucleotides match TRBD1. V lost 2 bases and J lost 4; bases outside the gene matches: 9. The CDR3 extends over 16 amino acids. CDR3 nucleotides: TGTGCCAGCAGTTTATGGTTCGGACAGGGAGCCACTGAAGCTTTCTTT. Protein product: CASSLWFGQGATEAFF.

This clonotype has just a few counts. The gene calls are TRBV7-3 and TRBJ2-3; 7 bases are shared with TRBD2. V was pared by 5 bases and J by 2 bases, with 7 bases of the junction left unmatched. Germline loops: CDR1 SGHTA, CDR2 FQGTGA. The CDR3 extends over 15 amino acids. CDR3 nucleotides: TGTGCCAGCAGCCCAGTGGGGGGGACCACAGATACGCAGTATTTT. It is translated as CASSPVGGTTDTQYF.

This rearrangement joins TRBV10-3 to TRBJ2-3, with D perhaps TRBD2 (5 bases). The V end lost 2 bases, the J end lost 5 bases, and 14 bases lay between the germline ends. The CDR3 has 15 amino acids. CDR1 and CDR2 from the germline V gene are ENHRY and SYGVKD. The CDR3 sequence is CAISEPGKAGDTQYF. Here the CDR3 DNA reads TGTGCCATCAGTGAGCCCGGGAAGGCGGGAGATACGCAGTATTTT.

This clonotype has a handful of counts. This chain joins TRBV24-1 and TRBJ1-5; 11 nucleotides line up with TRBD1. Per germline, CDR1 KGHDR and CDR2 SFDVKD. The CDR3 has 18 residues. Trimming removed 5 bases from V and 4 bases from J; junction bases left unmatched: 12. CDR3 nucleotide sequence: TGTGCCACCAGTGGAGATCCCGGGACAGGGGGAATTAATCAGCCCCAGCATTTT. It yields the protein CATSGDPGTGGINQPQHF.